This T cell receptor beta chain came from a study of blood T cell repertoires in COVID-19. Across the whole study: Both acute and convalescent COVID-19 samples were obtained from the United States, Italy and Spain. The analysed material was cDNA or gDNA that came from T cells, B-cell-depleted T cells, or PBMCs.

The CDR3 is made up of 17 amino acids. Germline lookup yields CDR1 SGHRS and CDR2 YFSETQ. The V segment lost 0 bases and the J segment 2 bases; nucleotides outside the gene matches: 8. Sequencing was performed with immunoSEQ multiplex PCR; in TCRdb, only in-frame clones are kept and a portion is missing. This sample has roughly 340,000 clones, with about 90% found just once. The sequencing sample was made of peripheral blood. The gene calls are TRBV5-1 and TRBJ2-3; TRBD2 aligns across 8 bases. The TCR originated in a woman between 18 and 30 years old who had recovered from COVID-19. The CDR3 DNA sequence: TGCGCCAGCAGCTTGGGGGGTCTTAGCGGGAACACAGATACGCAGTATTTT. This sequence encodes CASSLGGLSGNTDTQYF.